A selection of T cell receptor beta chains follows, all from one sample in a study of human T cells and chemical hapten exposure. TCRdb re-derived calls from the RACE reads in MiXCR, one entry per CDR3 protein. The table lists a few hundred thousand distinct CDR3 sequences, 7.5% to 10% of them singletons. Sequencing used whole blood, obtained in connection with sensitization to the hapten diphenylcyclopropenone (DPC). The receptor source for this set is a woman in her forties with alopecia areata. Some clones in this sample may be carry-over from other donors' samples. Each CDR3 is given with its conserved first and last residue. A D gene is named only where the DNA matches it firmly. For some rows the clone size is stated as once, few or many, or as a class when expanded; others skip it.

J | V | D | size | DNA | CDR3
TRBJ1-4 | TRBV25-1 | TRBD1 | - | TGTGCCAGCAGTTTGGTGACAGGGCCTAATGAAAAACTGTTTTTT | CASSLVTGPNEKLFF
TRBJ2-7 | TRBV28 | TRBD2 | few | TGTGCCAGTGGGCGTGCGGGAAGCGGGATTATCTACGAGCAGTACTTC | CASGRAGSGIIYEQYF
TRBJ2-7 | TRBV29-1 | - | - | TGCAGCGTTGTAGGCCAGGGAGATTTCTGGGGCGAGCAGTACTTC | CSVVGQGDFWGEQYF
TRBJ1-5 | TRBV3-1 | - | many | TGTGCCAGCAGCACGGACAGCGGGGGGCCCCAGCATTTT | CASSTDSGGPQHF
TRBJ2-3 | TRBV18 | TRBD1 | - | TGTGCCAGCTCACCACCGACAGGGACCCTTAGCACAGATACGCAGTATTTT | CASSPPTGTLSTDTQYF
TRBJ2-7 | TRBV6-5 | - | - | TGTGCCAGCAGTTTCGGACTGATCTACGAGCAGTACTTC | CASSFGLIYEQYF
TRBJ1-1 | TRBV27 | - | - | TGTGCCAGCAGCTCAAGAGGTCCGAAGGGTGAAGCTTTCTTT | CASSSRGPKGEAFF
TRBJ2-1 | TRBV7-8 | - | many | TGTGCCAGCAGCTTAGTTCTAGAAGGTGAGCAGTTCTTC | CASSLVLEGEQFF
TRBJ1-5 | TRBV5-6 | - | many | TGTGCCAGCAGCTACAGAGATCAGCCCCAGCATTTT | CASSYRDQPQHF
TRBJ2-3 | TRBV7-2 | TRBD2 | - | TGTGCCAGCAGCTTCACGGGGAGCGGGAGAGCAGATACGCAGTATTTT | CASSFTGSGRADTQYF
TRBJ2-1 | TRBV28 | TRBD2 | few | TGTGCCAGCAGTTTGTTGTCTAGCGGGAGGGCGGTCAATGAGCAGTTCTTC | CASSLLSSGRAVNEQFF
TRBJ1-4 | TRBV4-3 | - | - | TGCGCCAGCAGCCAAGAAAGGAGCAGCGTAGCCGAAAAACTGTTTTTT | CASSQERSSVAEKLFF
TRBJ2-7 | TRBV6-5 | TRBD1 | - | TGTGCCAGCAGTTACTCCGGGACAGGCGGCTACGAGCAGTACTTC | CASSYSGTGGYEQYF
TRBJ2-3 | TRBV28 | TRBD1 | many | TGTGCCAGCAGTTCACTTGGACAGGGCACAGATACGCAGTATTTT | CASSSLGQGTDTQYF
TRBJ2-3 | TRBV7-8 | TRBD2 | few | TGTGCCAGCAGCTTAGCTAGCGGGAACGTGAGAGATACGCAGTATTTT | CASSLASGNVRDTQYF
TRBJ1-1 | TRBV5-1 | - | - | TGCGCCAGCAGCAAAGGGACGGCTAACACTGAAGCTTTCTTT | CASSKGTANTEAFF
TRBJ2-1 | TRBV11-2 | TRBD2 | many | TGTGCCAGCAGCTTAGATCCGGGACTAGCGTTGGATGAGCAGTTCTTC | CASSLDPGLALDEQFF
TRBJ2-3 | TRBV6-6 | - | - | TGTGCCAGCAGTTACTCTCCCGGGGGAGATACGCAGTATTTT | CASSYSPGGDTQYF
TRBJ2-1 | TRBV9 | TRBD2 | few | TGTGCCAGCAGCGTAGGGGGCGGGAGTAGCGACAATGAGCAGTTCTTC | CASSVGGGSSDNEQFF
TRBJ2-2 | TRBV6-1 | - | few | TGTGCCAGCAGTGTTAGTACTCACACCGGGGAGCTGTTTTTT | CASSVSTHTGELFF
TRBJ2-1 | TRBV20-1 | TRBD2 | few | TGCAGTGCTAGAGATTGGGGGGGTAGCGGGAGCCCATTATACAATGAGCAGTTCTTC | CSARDWGGSGSPLYNEQFF
TRBJ2-7 | TRBV12-3/TRBV12-4 | - | few | TGTGCCAGCAGTTTAGCCCGGAAGCAGTACTTC | CASSLARKQYF
TRBJ2-1 | TRBV7-2 | TRBD2 | - | TGTGCCAGCAGCTTAGGGGGACTAACAAGCCCTATCAATGAGCAGTTCTTC | CASSLGGLTSPINEQFF
TRBJ1-3 | TRBV6-1 | - | many | TGTGCCAGCAGTCTCCACTCTGGAAACACCATATATTTT | CASSLHSGNTIYF
TRBJ2-7 | TRBV28 | TRBD2 | - | TGTGCCAGCAGTAGTCCTAGCGGGAGCTTCTACGAGCAGTACTTC | CASSSPSGSFYEQYF
TRBJ2-3 | TRBV28 | - | - | TGTGCCAGCAGAGTAAGGACACCCGGCACAGATACGCAGTATTTT | CASRVRTPGTDTQYF
TRBJ2-1 | TRBV7-2 | TRBD2 | few | TGTGCCAGCTCCCCTAGCGGGAGGGGGGGCTACTACAATGAGCAGTTCTTC | CASSPSGRGGYYNEQFF
TRBJ2-2 | TRBV7-9 | - | few | TGTGCCAGCAGCTTGAACGGGGAGCTGTTTTTT | CASSLNGELFF
TRBJ2-3 | TRBV10-3 | - | many | TGTGCCATCAGTGAGTCCCTAATCTCAGATACGCAGTATTTT | CAISESLISDTQYF
TRBJ2-2 | TRBV12-3/TRBV12-4 | - | few | TGTGCCAGCGGGGGCACCGGGGAGCTGTTTTTT | CASGGTGELFF